This TCR beta chain is from a study of OX40 agonist ivuxolimab in advanced cancers. As for the study in general: Among those enrolled, mean age was about 63 years (range about 23 to 79) and about 79% were male. General observations from the study: Certain nonresponding patients likewise had low normalized T-cell clonal expansion. Among T cells, CD8+ cells averaged more expanded clones than CD4+ cells.

Germline CDR1 reads SNHLY; CDR2 reads FYNNEI. The CDR3 spans 14 residues. V dropped 4 bases and J dropped 3; count of bases not matched to a gene: 2. Comment on this clone: Its matching antigen is unknown.

Samples of blood were obtained at baseline, on cycle 4 day 1, and on cycle 7 day 1. TCRdb's table, derived via immunoSEQ multiplex PCR, lists solely in-frame clones and lacks some. Among roughly 86,000 clones listed, 85% to 90% were seen once. The receptor's source is an adult with an advanced solid tumor such as melanoma, head and neck, liver or kidney cancer. This chain joins TRBV2 and TRBJ1-3, with 8 bases that match TRBD1. The sequencing here drew on CD4+ or CD8+ T cells sorted from blood, taken in a trial of the OX40 agonist ivuxolimab. CDR3 in DNA: TGTGCCAGCAGTGGGACAGGGCTTGGAAACACCATATATTTT. Its translation is CASSGTGLGNTIYF.